These 24 T cell receptor beta chains were sequenced from one sample in a study of CD8+ T cells in alopecia areata. Extraction of RNA preceded its reverse transcription into cDNA, which served as the sequencing template. Data came from immunoSEQ multiplex PCR; TCRdb stores just in-frame clones and leaves some out. The sample consists of under 300,000 clones, about 60% of them appearing once. Described treatment: oral pan-JAK inhibitor, 5-10 mg twice daily. This specimen consisted of CD4+ T cells sorted from blood, obtained around week 53, from a patient treated with tofacitinib. Every receptor here comes from a human donor with alopecia areata.

This clone appeared a few times. The genes are TRBV29-1 and TRBJ1-5, with 8 bases matching TRBD1. The junction had 8 bases not matched to a gene; V was cut back by 4 bases and J by 3 bases. Per the germline V gene, CDR1 is SQVTM and CDR2 is ANQGSEA. CDR3 length: 15 residues. CDR3 residues: CSVGLDREANQPQHF. The DNA of the CDR3 is TGCAGCGTTGGATTGGACAGGGAGGCCAATCAGCCCCAGCATTTT.

Regarding this clone: This specimen includes other DNA sequences encoding the same CDR3. The chain links TRBV9 to TRBJ2-5, with TRBD2 identical over 12 bases. The CDR3 is 15 residues long. The J segment lost 5 bases and the V segment lost 2 bases, leaving 4 bases of the junction unmatched. Per the germline V gene, CDR1 is SGDLS and CDR2 is YYNGEE. DNA for the CDR3: TGTGCCAGCAGCGTCGGACTAGCGGGGAGGGAGACCCAGTACTTC. Translating it yields CASSVGLAGRETQYF.

This clone has a handful of counts. The chain joins TRBV29-1 to TRBJ2-7; 7 nucleotides line up with TRBD2. This CDR3 region has 13 residues. CDR1 and CDR2 from the germline V gene are SQVTM and ANQGSEA. V shed 1 base and J 6 bases; nucleotides not matched to a gene: 6. The chain's CDR3 is CSVEVSRGVEQYF. DNA for the CDR3: TGCAGCGTTGAAGTCTCACGGGGGGTCGAGCAGTACTTC.

This chain connects TRBV5-5 to TRBJ2-5; D gene ambiguous. V dropped 0 bases and J dropped 4 bases, with 7 bases sitting between them. The germline V gene has CDR1 SGHKS and CDR2 YYEKEE (reference sequence). CDR3 length equals 13 residues. Written as DNA, the CDR3 is TGTGCCAGCAGCTTGGAGTCAATAGAGACCCAGTACTTC. Amino acids: CASSLESIETQYF.

The chain combines TRBV6-5 with TRBJ1-2; D gene ambiguous. The CDR3 has 14 amino acids. Germline V CDR1 and CDR2: MNHEY, SVGAGI. V was pared by 5 bases and J by 3 bases, with 13 bases between. CDR3 amino acids: CASSGRIGHYGYTF. The CDR3 DNA follows: TGTGCCAGCAGTGGACGGATAGGACACTATGGCTACACCTTC.

This clone was recorded once. The chain couples TRBV2 to TRBJ2-7; TRBD1 agrees at 10 bases. From germline, CDR1 is SNHLY and CDR2 FYNNEI. The CDR3 consists of 14 residues. V lost 6 bases to trimming and J lost 5 bases; unmatched junction nucleotides: 7. CDR3 DNA sequence: TGTGCCAGCAGGACGGGACAGGGGATAAACGAGCAGTACTTC. Translating gives CASRTGQGINEQYF.

The V gene is TRBV11-2, the J gene TRBJ1-2, with TRBD1 as a possible D gene (5 bases). This CDR3 has 15 amino acids. Trimming pared 0 bases from V and 2 bases from J, leaving 10 bases between. The germline gives CDR1 SGHAT, CDR2 FQNNGV. The CDR3 nucleotides are TGTGCCAGCAGCTTAGAGAGGGCAGGGAACTATGGCTACACCTTC. Amino acid sequence: CASSLERAGNYGYTF.

The chain uses TRBV29-1 and TRBJ2-1, with 10 bases lining up with TRBD2. V trimming: 6 bases; J trimming: 15 bases; junction bases outside the gene matches: 14. Germline V lookup: CDR1 SQVTM, CDR2 ANQGSEA. This CDR3 has 13 amino acids. The CDR3: CSVLVASGGDAFF. The CDR3, as DNA: TGCAGCGTCCTGGTCGCTAGCGGGGGCGATGCGTTCTTC.

The J gene is TRBJ2-1, the V gene TRBV7-2; D possibly matches TRBD1 or TRBD2 (5 bases each). Per germline, CDR1 SGHTA and CDR2 FQGNSA. This CDR3 spans 14 amino acids. V was trimmed by 5 bases and J by 8 bases, leaving 16 bases between them. The CDR3 region is CASSPGTTSYEQFF. DNA of the CDR3: TGTGCCAGCAGCCCCGGGACCACGAGCTATGAGCAGTTCTTC.

This clone has just a few counts. V and J are TRBV7-2 and TRBJ2-6; D is ambiguous. The germline V and J ends were trimmed by 1 base and 0 bases, with 7 bases remaining between them. The V gene's germline CDR1 is SGHTA and CDR2 FQGNSA. The CDR3 spans 16 residues. The DNA of the CDR3 is TGTGCCAGCAGCTTAGATACCACCTCTGGGGCCAACGTCCTGACTTTC. Its protein product is CASSLDTTSGANVLTF.

V and J are TRBV18 and TRBJ2-1; D remains ambiguous. The CDR3 totals 15 residues. V was cut by 6 bases and J by 6 bases, with 18 bases left in between. Germline CDR1 and CDR2: KGHSH and LQKENI. The CDR3 spells CASSWDPSGRNEQFF. The CDR3 DNA follows: TGTGCCAGCTCCTGGGATCCCTCGGGCCGCAATGAGCAGTTCTTC.

The chain has TRBV27 and TRBJ1-2; weak D call: TRBD1 (6 bases). Looked up from germline, CDR1 is MNHEY and CDR2 is SMNVEV (reference sequence). There are 13 residues in the CDR3. Trimming removed 1 base from V and 4 bases from J, with 7 bases in between. The CDR3 region has the DNA TGTGCCAGCAGTTTATTCAGGGGCTATGGCTACACCTTC. Its protein product is CASSLFRGYGYTF.

The V call is TRBV2, the J call TRBJ2-3; D is unresolved. The germline CDR1 and CDR2 sequences are SNHLY and FYNNEI. The CDR3 loop spans 12 amino acids. The V end was cut by 6 bases, the J end by 3 bases, with 7 bases between. The DNA for the CDR3 is TGTGCCAGCAGGCTAGGAACAGATACGCAGTATTTT. Protein product: CASRLGTDTQYF.

This clone turned up a few times. This chain uses TRBV19 with TRBJ1-1; D perhaps matches TRBD1 (5 bases). The germline V gene encodes CDR1 LNHDA and CDR2 SQIVND (reference sequence). This CDR3 is 12 amino acids long. V lost 4 bases and J 7 bases, leaving 10 bases between the germline ends. Here the CDR3 reads CASSRTGVEAFF. CDR3 nucleotide sequence: TGTGCCAGTAGTAGAACAGGTGTTGAAGCTTTCTTT.

The chain joins TRBV19 to TRBJ2-1; 11 nucleotides line up with TRBD2. The CDR3 extends over 15 amino acids. CDR1 is LNHDA and CDR2 is SQIVND in the germline V gene (reference sequence). V shed 5 bases and J 9 bases; nucleotides not matched to a gene: 9. The CDR3 DNA is TGTGCCAGTAGTGTTATAGCGGGGGGGCCGGGTGAGCAGTTCTTC. Its translation is CASSVIAGGPGEQFF.

The chain is built from TRBV5-4 and TRBJ2-5, with D perhaps matching TRBD2 (6 bases). V dropped 0 bases and J dropped 4 bases, with 7 bases sitting between them. The CDR3 has 13 residues. Per germline, CDR1 SGHNT and CDR2 YYREEE (reference sequence). CDR3 in amino acids: CASSLVGRETQYF. The CDR3 region has the DNA TGTGCCAGCAGCTTGGTCGGGAGAGAGACCCAGTACTTC.

V usage is TRBV20-1 and J usage is TRBJ2-1, with 7 bases aligning to TRBD1. The CDR3 consists of 11 residues. J was trimmed by 7 bases and V by 5 bases; bases with no gene match: 2. CDR1 and CDR2 from the germline V gene are DFQATT and SNEGSKA (reference sequence). CDR3 in amino acids: CSALQGNEQFF. In DNA, the CDR3 is TGCAGTGCTCTACAGGGGAATGAGCAGTTCTTC.

The genes are TRBV9 and TRBJ2-3, with D possibly matching TRBD1 (5 bases). V dropped 0 bases and J dropped 5 bases, with 13 bases sitting between them. The CDR3 spans 15 residues. Per the germline V gene, CDR1 is SGDLS and CDR2 is YYNGEE. The CDR3, as DNA: TGTGCCAGCAGCGTAGCTTGGACCCAGGGAGATACGCAGTATTTT. It codes for CASSVAWTQGDTQYF.

V usage is TRBV9 and J usage is TRBJ1-6; tentatively, D is TRBD1 (5 bases). V gave up 0 bases and J gave up 11 bases, with 15 bases separating them. Germline V gene sequence: CDR1 SGDLS, CDR2 YYNGEE. The CDR3 is 15 amino acids. CDR3 loop: CASSVAGQAVAPLHF. For the CDR3, the DNA is TGTGCCAGCAGCGTAGCGGGGCAGGCGGTTGCACCCCTCCACTTT.

The sample holds one count of this clone. The chain has TRBV25-1 and TRBJ1-2, with a possible D match to TRBD1 (5 bases). V shed 8 bases and J shed 9 bases, with 19 bases lying between them. The CDR3 is made up of 13 amino acids. Germline CDR1 and CDR2: MGHDK and SYGVNS. CDR3 nucleotide sequence: TGTGCCAGCGGATCCGTTGCGTCGGGACGCTACACCTTC. Encoded protein: CASGSVASGRYTF.

This chain joins TRBV4-2 and TRBJ2-4, with D possibly matching TRBD2 (5 bases). Between the trimmed V and J ends, which lost 4 bases and 4 bases, there was a span of 14 bases. This CDR3 has 15 residues. The germline V gene has CDR1 LGHNA and CDR2 YNFKEQ. The CDR3 here is CASSPRPDFKNIQYF. In DNA, the CDR3 is TGTGCCAGCAGCCCGCGGCCGGACTTTAAAAACATTCAGTACTTC.

The chain couples TRBV29-1 to TRBJ2-3; TRBD2 matches at 7 bases. The germline CDR1 and CDR2 sequences are SQVTM and ANQGSEA. The CDR3 spans 15 residues. The ends lost 0 bases at V and 2 bases at J; junction bases unmatched: 5. CDR3 nucleotides: TGCAGCGTTGAAGATCGCGGGACTAACACAGATACGCAGTATTTT. Translated: CSVEDRGTNTDTQYF.

V usage is TRBV5-4 and J usage is TRBJ2-3; TRBD2 matches at 9 bases. The J segment lost 4 bases and the V segment lost 4 bases, leaving 7 bases of the junction unmatched. The CDR3 length is 15 residues. Germline assignment: CDR1 SGHNT and CDR2 YYREEE (reference sequence). The CDR3 protein is CASSTRLAVADTQYF. CDR3 coding DNA: TGTGCCAGCAGCACCCGACTAGCGGTTGCAGATACGCAGTATTTT.

CDR3 protein: CASSVGDSLNIQYF. The DNA for the CDR3 is TGTGCCAGCAGCGTAGGCGACAGCCTAAACATTCAGTACTTC. V usage is TRBV9 and J usage is TRBJ2-4; a weak D match, TRBD1 (5 bases). Germline-derived CDR1 and CDR2 are SGDLS and YYNGEE. V was clipped by 0 bases and J by 6 bases, with 10 bases between them. CDR3 length: 14 amino acids.